This T cell receptor (beta chain) was captured by sequencing in a study of T-cell memory formation after mild COVID-19. Across the study: Clusters were largely donor specific. Study findings and constraints: Certain responding clones were present in pre-infection memory, suggesting participation of cross-reactive memory. The SARS-CoV-2 specificity of second-wave clones reaching peak at day 37 remained unverified. Clones contracting across day 15 to 85 had a balanced CD4/CD8 profile; later expanding clones leaned CD4+.

This CDR3 comprises 14 residues. With V trimmed by 3 bases and J by 6 bases, 3 bases remained unmatched. Germline V gives CDR1 MNHEY, CDR2 SMNVEV (reference sequence). TCRdb ran MiXCR on the 5' RACE reads and lists one entry per CDR3 protein. The sample includes 95,000 to 110,000 distinct CDR3 sequences, approximately 15% of them seen just once. About this clonotype itself: The antigen remains unidentified.

The chain uses TRBV27 and TRBJ2-7, with 12 bases that match TRBD1. The sample was PBMCs or a T cell subset sorted from them (not recorded which). The origin of this receptor is a young man who had mild COVID-19 (a few samples of this study predate the infection). Cell type and time point are not known. The CDR3 bases are TGTGCCAGCAGTTTTGGGACAGGGGGCCCCGAGCAGTACTTC. Residues: CASSFGTGGPEQYF.